What follows describes a single T cell receptor beta chain. This sample is drawn from a study of blood T cell repertoires in COVID-19. Libraries were prepared by immunoSEQ multiplex PCR; TCRdb keeps only in-frame clonotypes and omits some of them. The sample holds 110,000 to 150,000 clones, around 79% seen once. The sequence was obtained from a man aged 50-59 years with active or convalescent COVID-19. Sequencing used peripheral blood.

The CDR3 here is CASSRGLGQGMREQYF. The CDR3 DNA follows: TGTGCCAGCAGCCGAGGACTGGGACAGGGGATGCGGGAGCAGTACTTC. V usage is TRBV3-1 (or the pseudogene TRBV3-2) and J usage is TRBJ2-7; TRBD1 matches 10 bases. The V segment lost 4 bases and the J segment 7 bases; nucleotides outside the gene matches: 13. The CDR3 sequence is 16 residues long. Germline V gene data show CDR1 as LGHDT and CDR2 as YNNKEL (reference sequence).